One sample yielded the 18 T cell receptor beta chains listed below, sequenced in a study of cytomegalovirus exposure and HLA in healthy donors (dated by TCRdb to the late 2010s). To prepare the library, the immunoSEQ multiplex PCR assay was applied. For the multiplex PCR, a mixture combining 60 forward primers for TCR Vbeta segments and 13 reverse primers for TCR Jbeta segments was used. This is the immuneACCESS table as TCRdb keeps it, with only in-frame sequences that have V and J called. A part of the clones is gone; compared with another copy, unresolved V genes explain less than half, and the rest is unexplained. For this sample there are roughly 98,000 clones; under 70% appear just once. The ten largest clonotypes hold over 2% of the sample. The sample comprised PBMCs. Receptors originate from a man in his fifties or sixties in good health and CMV-seronegative.

This clone was recorded a few times. The chain is built from TRBV7-8 and TRBJ2-7; D is perhaps TRBD2 (6 bases). The germline gives CDR1 SGHVS, CDR2 FQNEAQ. This CDR3 has 14 residues. V lost 5 bases, J lost 5 bases, and 16 bases lay in between. DNA for the CDR3: TGTGCCAGCAGCCCCGGTCGGGGGTTCAACGAGCAGTACTTC. It encodes CASSPGRGFNEQYF.

CDR3 coding DNA: TGTGCCAGCAGTTACGGGACTAGCGGGGAGACAAAGTTCTTC. Protein product: CASSYGTSGETKFF. The V gene is TRBV6-5, the J gene TRBJ2-1; TRBD2 matches 13 bases. Germline V gene sequence: CDR1 MNHEY, CDR2 SVGAGI. V lost 2 bases, J lost 14 bases, and 6 bases stayed unmatched. This CDR3 has 14 residues.

The chain recombines TRBV5-5 with TRBJ2-7; maybe TRBD2 (6 bases). Germline V gene data show CDR1 as SGHKS and CDR2 as YYEKEE (reference sequence). V was shortened by 1 base and J by 0 bases, with 11 bases between the two germline ends. This CDR3 spans 15 amino acids. The chain's CDR3 is CASSLSRDFSYEQYF. The CDR3 DNA reads TGTGCCAGCAGCTTGAGCCGGGACTTCTCCTACGAGCAGTACTTC.

The V call is TRBV6-5, the J call TRBJ2-7; perhaps TRBD1 as D (6 bases). Trimming pared 3 bases from V and 4 bases from J, leaving 16 bases between. The length of the CDR3 is 15 residues. Germline lookup yields CDR1 MNHEY and CDR2 SVGAGI. The CDR3 is CASSYSLTGPYEQYF. CDR3 bases: TGTGCCAGCAGTTATTCCCTGACAGGTCCATACGAGCAGTACTTC.

V is TRBV5-4 and J is TRBJ2-2; 9 bases fit TRBD2. There are 15 residues in the CDR3. CDR1 and CDR2 from the germline V gene are SGHNT and YYREEE (reference sequence). The J segment lost 6 bases and the V segment lost 4 bases, leaving 7 bases of the junction unmatched. As DNA, the CDR3 is TGTGCCAGCAGCAACAGGCTAGCGGGACCCGGGGAGCTGTTTTTT. Its translation is CASSNRLAGPGELFF.

The chain recombines TRBV7-2 with TRBJ2-1; weak D call: TRBD2 (6 bases). V dropped 1 base and J dropped 7 bases, with 14 bases sitting between them. The CDR3 runs to 15 residues. CDR1 is SGHTA and CDR2 is FQGNSA in the germline V gene. CDR3 DNA sequence: TGTGCCAGCAGCTTAGTGGGCCAGGGAGGTAATGAGCAGTTCTTC. This codes for CASSLVGQGGNEQFF. The full variable domain, completed using reference TRBV7-2 and TRBJ2-1, is GAGVSQSPSNKVTEKGKDVELRCDPISGHTALYWYRQSLGQGLEFLIYFQGNSAPDKSGLPSDRFSAERTGGSVSTLTIQRTQQEDSAVYLCASSLVGQGGNEQFFGPGTRLTVL.

The chain has TRBV19 and TRBJ2-1, with D possibly being TRBD1 (5 bases). V was clipped by 9 bases and J by 0 bases, with 9 bases between them. Germline V gene lookup returns CDR1 LNHDA and CDR2 SQIVND (reference sequence). The CDR3 loop spans 13 amino acids. The DNA of the CDR3 is TGTGCCAGCGACAGTACCTCCTACAATGAGCAGTTCTTC. Its protein is CASDSTSYNEQFF.

The CDR3 is CATSVQENTEAFF. The CDR3 nucleotides are TGTGCCACCAGCGTACAGGAGAACACTGAAGCTTTCTTT. The chain carries TRBV15 and TRBJ1-1; D may be TRBD1 (5 bases). V was cut by 5 bases and J by 1 base, with 8 bases left in between. Germline CDR1 and CDR2: LNHNV and YYDKDF (reference sequence). The CDR3 runs 13 residues.

This clone was seen only once. V usage is TRBV2 and J usage is TRBJ2-2; the D gene is possibly TRBD1 (5 bases). The CDR3 covers 15 residues. V was shortened by 5 bases and J by 0 bases, with 10 bases between the two germline ends. Germline-derived CDR1 and CDR2 are SNHLY and FYNNEI. CDR3 in DNA: TGTGCCAGCAGTCGACAGCTCCCGAACACCGGGGAGCTGTTTTTT. It specifies CASSRQLPNTGELFF.

The chain combines TRBV7-8 with TRBJ1-6; unclear D gene. V was shortened by 2 bases and J by 8 bases, with 4 bases between the two germline ends. The CDR3 runs to 12 residues. Germline V gene lookup returns CDR1 SGHVS and CDR2 FQNEAQ. The DNA of the CDR3 is TGTGCCAGCAGCTTACGGTATTCACCCCTCCACTTT. It specifies CASSLRYSPLHF.

This clone was found a few times. The J gene is TRBJ1-5, the V gene TRBV4-2; D may be TRBD1 (6 bases). The CDR3 has 13 amino acids. V was trimmed by 4 bases and J by 6 bases, leaving 10 bases between them. The germline gives CDR1 LGHNA, CDR2 YNFKEQ. The CDR3 here is CASSPQQGQPQHF. The CDR3 nucleotides read TGTGCCAGCAGCCCTCAACAGGGTCAGCCCCAGCATTTT.

The chain employs TRBV9 and TRBJ2-7, with 8 bases aligning to TRBD2. The germline V gene has CDR1 SGDLS and CDR2 YYNGEE. The CDR3 runs 15 residues. With V trimmed by 0 bases and J by 0 bases, 2 bases remained unmatched. The CDR3 loop is CASSVVAGTSYEQYF. CDR3 nucleotides: TGTGCCAGCAGCGTAGTAGCGGGGACCTCCTACGAGCAGTACTTC.

The chain is built from TRBV6-1 and TRBJ2-7; no clear D gene. The germline gives CDR1 MNHNS, CDR2 SASEGT. V was trimmed by 4 bases and J by 3 bases, leaving 7 bases between them. The CDR3 totals 12 residues. The CDR3 loop is CASSVLNYEQYF. CDR3 DNA: TGTGCCAGCAGTGTATTAAACTACGAGCAGTACTTC.

CDR3 sequence reads: CSAKNQGFSFYTF. The CDR3 DNA reads TGCAGCGCCAAAAACCAGGGTTTTTCCTTCTACACCTTC. The chain is built from TRBV29-1 and TRBJ1-2; D might be TRBD1 (5 bases). This CDR3 has 13 residues. The germline V gene has CDR1 SQVTM and CDR2 ANQGSEA. V was trimmed by 7 bases and J by 10 bases, leaving 22 bases between them.

The gene calls are TRBV6-5 and TRBJ2-7; TRBD1 agrees at 7 bases. V shed 6 bases and J 2 bases; nucleotides not matched to a gene: 10. Germline V gene data show CDR1 as MNHEY and CDR2 as SVGAGI. The CDR3 is made up of 15 amino acids. CDR3: CASSLDRPTAYEQYF. As DNA, the CDR3 is TGTGCCAGCAGCCTGGACAGGCCTACGGCCTACGAGCAGTACTTC.

The rearrangement links TRBV5-4 to TRBJ1-6, with TRBD1 identical over 7 bases. CDR3 length equals 15 residues. CDR1 and CDR2 from the germline V gene are SGHNT and YYREEE (reference sequence). V lost 0 bases, J lost 7 bases, and 4 bases stayed unmatched. CDR3 sequence reads: CASSLATGRNSPLHF. DNA of the CDR3: TGTGCCAGCAGCTTGGCGACAGGGAGGAATTCACCCCTCCACTTT.

The chain has TRBV4-3 and TRBJ1-4; D remains ambiguous. Germline lookup yields CDR1 LGHNA and CDR2 YSLEER. Trimming pared 5 bases from V and 7 bases from J, leaving 17 bases between. There are 15 residues in the CDR3. The CDR3 nucleotides read TGCGCCAGCAGCGGTAATTCAGGCAACCCTGAAAAACTGTTTTTT. Residues: CASSGNSGNPEKLFF.

In the case of this clone: A junction end diverges from the germline sequence, so it may reflect a read error. The chain uses TRBV19 and TRBJ1-4, with no clear D. Germline loops: CDR1 LNHDA, CDR2 SQIVND (reference sequence). The CDR3 runs 14 residues. CDR3 in amino acids: CASSIALLNEKLFF. The CDR3 bases are TGTGCCAGTAGCATAGCCCTACTTAATGAAAAACTGTTTTTT.